These 6 T cell receptor beta chains came from one sample sequenced in a study of T cell responses to AZD1222 COVID-19 vaccine. Profiled with immunoSEQ multiplex PCR; TCRdb holds only in-frame clones, not every one. This sample has approximately 210,000 clones, with approximately 94% found just once. The source material was peripheral blood, sampled 28 days after the second dose of the MenACWY control vaccine. The receptors were gathered from an adult who received the MenACWY meningococcal vaccine as a control.

The gene calls are TRBV6-5 and TRBJ1-6; a possible D gene is TRBD1 (5 bases). Germline CDR1 reads MNHEY; CDR2 reads SVGAGI. The V gene lost 5 bases and the J gene lost 9 bases, with 17 bases spanning the gap. The CDR3 loop spans 15 amino acids. This CDR3 reads CASSKGTAEASPLHF. The DNA for the CDR3 is TGTGCCAGCAGTAAGGGGACCGCAGAAGCTTCACCCCTCCACTTT.

The chain joins TRBV12-3 or TRBV12-4 to TRBJ2-3; D is uncertain. The CDR3 runs 11 residues. V was shortened by 7 bases and J by 4 bases, with 6 bases between the two germline ends. DNA of the CDR3: TGTGCCAGCACCCTGTCAGATACGCAGTATTTT. This translates into CASTLSDTQYF.

The V call is TRBV10-2, the J call TRBJ1-5; D uncertain. V was pared by 3 bases and J by 8 bases, with 14 bases between. In germline, CDR1 is WSHSY, CDR2 SAAADI. The CDR3 totals 14 residues. CDR3 nucleotides: TGCGCCAGCAGTGATGTGGGGATGGCGAAGCCCCAGCATTTT. It codes for CASSDVGMAKPQHF.

This clone was seen a single time. The chain joins TRBV7-3 to TRBJ2-2, with D possibly TRBD1 on 6 matching bases. V was trimmed by 5 bases and J by 6 bases, leaving 10 bases between them. Germline V gene lookup returns CDR1 SGHTA and CDR2 FQGTGA. CDR3 length equals 13 residues. In DNA form, the CDR3 reads TGTGCCAGCAGCCCAGGGGTGCCCGGGGAGCTGTTTTTT. This gives the protein CASSPGVPGELFF.

The genes are TRBV4-3 and TRBJ2-1; D might be TRBD1 or TRBD2, each matching 5 bases. The germline CDR1 and CDR2 sequences are LGHNA and YSLEER. The CDR3 is 16 residues long. V gave up 4 bases and J gave up 4 bases, with 17 bases separating them. For the CDR3, the DNA is TGCGCCAGCAGCCGGGAGAGGGGCGTGGGTTACAATGAGCAGTTCTTC. Its protein is CASSRERGVGYNEQFF.

The chain joins TRBV6-5 to TRBJ2-7, with 8 bases aligning to TRBD1. In germline, CDR1 is MNHEY, CDR2 SVGAGI. The CDR3 length is 15 residues. V trimming: 5 bases; J trimming: 4 bases; junction bases outside the gene matches: 10. CDR3 sequence (DNA): TGTGCCAGCAGTAATCGTTGGGACAGGTCATACGAGCAGTACTTC. It codes for CASSNRWDRSYEQYF.